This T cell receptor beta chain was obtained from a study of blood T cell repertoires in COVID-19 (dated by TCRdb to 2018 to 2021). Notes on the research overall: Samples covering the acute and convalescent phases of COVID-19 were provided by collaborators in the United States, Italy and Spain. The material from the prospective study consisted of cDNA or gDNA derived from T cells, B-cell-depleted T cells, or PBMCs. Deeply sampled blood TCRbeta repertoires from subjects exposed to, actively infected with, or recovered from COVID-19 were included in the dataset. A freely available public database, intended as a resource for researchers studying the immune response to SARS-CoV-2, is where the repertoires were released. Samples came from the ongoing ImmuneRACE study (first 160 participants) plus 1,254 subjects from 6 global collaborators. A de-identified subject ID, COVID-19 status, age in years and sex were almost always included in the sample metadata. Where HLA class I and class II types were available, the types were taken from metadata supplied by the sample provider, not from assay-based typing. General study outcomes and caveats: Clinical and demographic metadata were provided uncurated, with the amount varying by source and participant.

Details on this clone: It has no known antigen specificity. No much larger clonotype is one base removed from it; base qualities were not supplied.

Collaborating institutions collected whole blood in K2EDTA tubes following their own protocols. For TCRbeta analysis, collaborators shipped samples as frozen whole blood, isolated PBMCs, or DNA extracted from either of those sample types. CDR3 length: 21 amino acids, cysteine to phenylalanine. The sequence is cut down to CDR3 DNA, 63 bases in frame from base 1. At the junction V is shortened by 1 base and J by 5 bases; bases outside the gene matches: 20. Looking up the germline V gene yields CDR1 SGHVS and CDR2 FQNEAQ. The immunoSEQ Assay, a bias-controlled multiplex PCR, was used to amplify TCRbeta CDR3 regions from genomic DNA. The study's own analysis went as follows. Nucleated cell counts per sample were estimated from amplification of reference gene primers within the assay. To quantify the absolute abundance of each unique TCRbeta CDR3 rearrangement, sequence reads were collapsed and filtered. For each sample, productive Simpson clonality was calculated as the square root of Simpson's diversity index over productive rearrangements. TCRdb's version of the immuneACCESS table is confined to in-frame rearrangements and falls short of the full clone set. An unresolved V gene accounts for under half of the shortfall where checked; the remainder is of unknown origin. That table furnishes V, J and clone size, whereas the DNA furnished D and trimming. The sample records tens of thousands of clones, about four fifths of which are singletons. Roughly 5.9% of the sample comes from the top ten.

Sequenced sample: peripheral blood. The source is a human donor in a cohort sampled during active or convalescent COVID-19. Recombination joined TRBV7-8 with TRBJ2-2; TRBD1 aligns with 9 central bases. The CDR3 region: CASSLDLIMVSRQGVTGELFF. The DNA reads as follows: TGTGCCAGCAGCTTAGATCTAATTATGGTATCGAGACAGGGGGTAACCGGGGAGCTGTTTTTT.